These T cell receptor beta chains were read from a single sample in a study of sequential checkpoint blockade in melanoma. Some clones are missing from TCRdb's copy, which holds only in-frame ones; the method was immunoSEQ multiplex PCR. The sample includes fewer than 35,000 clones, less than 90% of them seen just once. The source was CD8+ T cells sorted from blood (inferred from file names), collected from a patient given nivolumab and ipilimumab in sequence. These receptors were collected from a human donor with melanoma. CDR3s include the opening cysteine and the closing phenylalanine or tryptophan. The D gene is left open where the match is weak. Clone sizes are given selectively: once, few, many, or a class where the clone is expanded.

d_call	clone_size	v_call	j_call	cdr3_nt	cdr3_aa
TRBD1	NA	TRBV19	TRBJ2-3	TGTGCCAGTAGTATAGTGGGGCCCAGGGGGCCCACAGATACGCAGTATTTT	CASSIVGPRGPTDTQYF
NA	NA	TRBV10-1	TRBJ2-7	TGCGCCAGCCCCGCCGGCTCCTACGAGCAGTACTTC	CASPAGSYEQYF
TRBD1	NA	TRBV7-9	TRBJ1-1	TGTGCCAGCAGCTTAGGGGACAGGGAGGGAAAAACTGAAGCTTTCTTT	CASSLGDREGKTEAFF
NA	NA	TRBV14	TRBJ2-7	TGTGCCAGCAGCCACTGGACAGCCAATTCCTACGAGCAGTACTTC	CASSHWTANSYEQYF
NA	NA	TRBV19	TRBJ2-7	TGTGCCAGTAGTATCGGACAGCAGAGCTCCTACGAGCAGTACTTC	CASSIGQQSSYEQYF
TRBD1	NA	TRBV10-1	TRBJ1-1	TGCGCCAGCAGTGAGTCGAGACAGGGGAACACTGAAGCTTTCTTT	CASSESRQGNTEAFF
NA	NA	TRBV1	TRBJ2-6	TGCACCAGTCCCGTCAAGTCGCGCGGGAGGCCCCCTAGCTCTGGGGCCAACGTCCTGACTTTC	CTSPVKSRGRPPSSGANVLTF
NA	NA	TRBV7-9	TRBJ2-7	TGTGCCAGCAGCTCCAGACTCGCCTCCTACGAGCAGTACTTC	CASSSRLASYEQYF
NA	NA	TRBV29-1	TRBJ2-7	TGCAGCGTTGGGCCAGGGATGTCCTACGAGCAGTACTTC	CSVGPGMSYEQYF
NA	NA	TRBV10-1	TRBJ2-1	TGCGCCAGCACCCCAGTCCAGGGCGGTGAGCAGTTCTTC	CASTPVQGGEQFF
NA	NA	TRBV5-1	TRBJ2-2	TGCGCCAGCAGCTACGGAGGCGCGGGCACCGGGGAGCTGTTTTTT	CASSYGGAGTGELFF
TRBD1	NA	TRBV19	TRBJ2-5	TGTGCCAGTAGTATCCCGGACAGGGCGAGGGAGACCCAGTACTTC	CASSIPDRARETQYF
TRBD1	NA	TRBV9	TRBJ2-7	TGTGCCAGCAGCGTCGGGACAGACTCCTACGAGCAGTACTTC	CASSVGTDSYEQYF
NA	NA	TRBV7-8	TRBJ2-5	TGTGCCAGCAGCTTAGACCGGGCGTGGGAGGAGACCCAGTACTTC	CASSLDRAWEETQYF
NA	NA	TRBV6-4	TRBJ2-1	TGTGCCAGCAGCTTGGACGGGAGCTCCTACAATGAGCAGTTCTTC	CASSLDGSSYNEQFF
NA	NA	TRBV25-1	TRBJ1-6	TGTGCCAGCAGGGGCAGGGGAAATTCACCCCTCCACTTT	CASRGRGNSPLHF
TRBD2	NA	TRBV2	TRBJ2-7	TGTGCCAGCAGTGAACTAGCGGGATCCTACGAGCAGTACTTC	CASSELAGSYEQYF
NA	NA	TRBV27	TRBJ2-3	TGTGCCAGCAGCCAATCCAGGTCCAGGCCTAGCACAGATACGCAGTATTTT	CASSQSRSRPSTDTQYF
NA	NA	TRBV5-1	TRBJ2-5	TGCGCCAGCAGCTCCACAAGAAGACAAGAGACCCAGTACTTC	CASSSTRRQETQYF
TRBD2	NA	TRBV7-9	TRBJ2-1	TGTGCCAGCAGCCCAGGGACTAGCGGGAGGTACAATGAGCAGTTCTTC	CASSPGTSGRYNEQFF
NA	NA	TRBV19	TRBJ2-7	TGTGCCAGTAGTATGGAAGGGGTTCCTTACGAGCAGTACTTC	CASSMEGVPYEQYF
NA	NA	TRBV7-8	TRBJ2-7	TGTGCCAGCAGCGCCGACCAGGGATTCGGCGAGCAGTACTTC	CASSADQGFGEQYF
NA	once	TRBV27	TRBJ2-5	TGTGCCAGCAGTTCCCGGTACCAAGAGACCCAGTACTTC	CASSSRYQETQYF
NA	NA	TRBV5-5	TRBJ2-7	TGTGCCAGCAGCTTGGTTCGGCGACAGTCCTACGAGCAGTACTTC	CASSLVRRQSYEQYF
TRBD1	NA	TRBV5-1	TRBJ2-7	TGCGCCAGCCGGACAGGGGATCTATCCGAGCAGTACTTC	CASRTGDLSEQYF
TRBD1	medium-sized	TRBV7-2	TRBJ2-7	TGTGCCAGCAGCTTCGGGACAGGGGACGGGTACGAGCAGTACTTC	CASSFGTGDGYEQYF
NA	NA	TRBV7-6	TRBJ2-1	TGTGCCAGCAGCTTGAGCTACGGTGAGCAGTTCTTC	CASSLSYGEQFF
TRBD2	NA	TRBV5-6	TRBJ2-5	TGTGCCAGCAGCTTCGGACTAGCGGGGGCCGAGACCCAGTACTTC	CASSFGLAGAETQYF
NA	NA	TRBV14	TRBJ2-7	TGTGCCAGCAGCCAAGGCCCCGGGGGGCCCTACGAGCAGTACTTC	CASSQGPGGPYEQYF